The 5 T cell receptor beta chains given below trace back to one sample, sequenced in a study of shared clonotypes between healthy human individuals. Generated by immunoSEQ multiplex PCR, the TCRdb table keeps only in-frame clones and is missing some. The sample consists of roughly 2,500,000 clones, approximately 93% of them appearing once. The sequenced sample was naive CD4+ T cells from PBMCs. As to subset: CD45RA+ positively selected. Receptor source: a man between 18 and 29 years old in good health. Some clones in this sample may be carry-over from other donors' samples.

Turning to this clone: Other DNA sequences of this sample code for an identical CDR3. The CDR3 loop reads CSAAPNYGYTF. The CDR3 DNA reads as TGCAGTGCTGCTCCTAACTATGGCTACACCTTC. The chain couples TRBV20-1 to TRBJ1-2; no reliable D call. The germline CDR1 and CDR2 sequences are DFQATT and SNEGSKA (reference sequence). V lost 5 bases and J 0 bases, leaving 4 bases between the germline ends. This CDR3 has 11 amino acids.

This chain uses TRBV9 with TRBJ2-1; 9 bases are a match to TRBD1. This CDR3 has 15 amino acids. CDR1 SGDLS and CDR2 YYNGEE come from the germline V gene. Trimming at V came to 4 bases and at J to 8 bases, leaving 10 bases not matched to a gene. The CDR3 DNA reads TGTGCCAGCAGCACCCGCACGACAGGGGGGGATGAGCAGTTCTTC. It yields the protein CASSTRTTGGDEQFF.

V gene TRBV6-5 combines with J gene TRBJ1-2, with TRBD1 matching 9 bases. The CDR3 totals 14 residues. V was clipped by 11 bases and J by 8 bases; unmatched bases: 15. Per germline, CDR1 MNHEY and CDR2 SVGAGI. The CDR3 sequence is CAATTLGQGKGYTF. Here the CDR3 DNA reads TGTGCCGCAACTACATTGGGACAGGGTAAAGGCTACACCTTC.

J is TRBJ2-7 and V is TRBV5-1; perhaps D is TRBD1 or TRBD2 (6 bases each). The germline V gene has CDR1 SGHRS and CDR2 YFSETQ. This CDR3 contains 14 residues. Trimming removed 1 base from V and 5 bases from J, with 13 bases in between. The chain's CDR3 is CASSLRGAIDEQYF. CDR3 bases: TGCGCCAGCAGCTTGAGGGGGGCAATCGACGAGCAGTACTTC.

This clone came up once. The chain recombines TRBV27 with TRBJ2-5; D is perhaps TRBD2 (5 bases). The length of the CDR3 is 9 residues. Trimming left V 11 bases short and J 11 bases short, with 12 bases between. Germline CDR1 MNHEY, CDR2 SMNVEV (reference sequence). CDR3 amino acids: CARLGEQYF. The CDR3 bases are TGTGCCCGCCTCGGGGAGCAGTACTTC.